These 9 T cell receptor beta chains share one sample of origin, sequenced in a study of monozygotic twins with cystic fibrosis. This table comes from immunoSEQ multiplex PCR, and its TCRdb copy is limited to in-frame clones, with some not included. The sample holds some 32,000 clones, about 92% seen once. The sample consisted of blood. Receptors were obtained from a girl aged 2 to 9 with cystic fibrosis.

The V and J genes are TRBV5-1 and TRBJ1-2; D might be TRBD1 (5 bases). The germline CDR1 and CDR2 sequences are SGHRS and YFSETQ. V was pared by 3 bases and J by 3 bases, with 9 bases between. This CDR3 has 13 amino acids. The CDR3 region is CASSSVGDYGYTF. As DNA, the CDR3 is TGCGCCAGCAGCTCCGTAGGGGACTATGGCTACACCTTC.

The chain joins TRBV6-4 to TRBJ2-3, with 9 positions matching TRBD1. The CDR3 runs to 15 residues. The junction had 5 bases not matched to a gene; V was cut back by 3 bases and J by 4 bases. Germline V lookup: CDR1 MRHNA, CDR2 SNTAGT. The CDR3 DNA reads TGTGCCAGCAGTGAAAGGACAGGGGATCCAGATACGCAGTATTTT. Protein sequence: CASSERTGDPDTQYF.

The V and J genes are TRBV25-1 and TRBJ2-7; 8 bases map to TRBD1. In germline, CDR1 is MGHDK, CDR2 SYGVNS. Trimming cost V 10 bases and J 2 bases; bases outside gene matches: 10. This CDR3 comprises 14 residues. The CDR3: CATGTGTPPYEQYF. The CDR3 DNA reads as TGTGCCACAGGGACAGGTACTCCCCCCTACGAGCAGTACTTC.

This clone was found once. The V and J genes are TRBV28 and TRBJ2-1, with D unclear. This CDR3 region has 15 residues. Deletions cut 2 bases from V and 5 bases from J, with 13 bases between. From germline, CDR1 is MDHEN and CDR2 SYDVKM. In DNA, the CDR3 is TGTGCCAGCAGTTTAAAGGCCCCACCGGACAATGAGCAGTTCTTC. It is translated as CASSLKAPPDNEQFF.

This chain links TRBV7-9 with TRBJ2-7, with 7 bases lining up with TRBD1. This CDR3 spans 14 amino acids. The germline V gene has CDR1 SEHNR and CDR2 FQNEAQ (reference sequence). Losses at the gene ends were 5 bases for V and 2 bases for J; bases not matched to a gene: 6. This CDR3 is CASSPRDRAYEQYF. CDR3 nucleotide sequence: TGTGCCAGCAGCCCCCGGGACAGAGCCTACGAGCAGTACTTC.

This clone showed up just a few times. The gene calls are TRBV7-3 and TRBJ2-2; 13 nucleotides agree with TRBD2. V trimming: 5 bases; J trimming: 4 bases; junction bases outside the gene matches: 7. The CDR3 runs to 17 residues. CDR1 is SGHTA, CDR2 FQGTGA, per germline. In DNA, the CDR3 is TGTGCCAGCAGCGCCGGGACTAGCGGGGCCTCCACCGGGGAGCTGTTTTTT. Translating gives CASSAGTSGASTGELFF.

The genes are TRBV7-8 and TRBJ1-4, with TRBD1 matching 7 bases. Trimming removed 1 base from V and 0 bases from J; junction bases left unmatched: 11. Per germline, CDR1 SGHVS and CDR2 FQNEAQ. There are 19 residues in the CDR3. CDR3 sequence reads: CASSLGIGTEAATNEKLFF. The CDR3 DNA reads as TGTGCCAGCAGCTTAGGCATCGGGACAGAAGCTGCAACTAATGAAAAACTGTTTTTT.

The chain couples TRBV5-1 to TRBJ2-3, with 9 bases that match TRBD2. Looked up from germline, CDR1 is SGHRS and CDR2 is YFSETQ. Trimming at V came to 4 bases and at J to 4 bases, leaving 7 bases not matched to a gene. CDR3 length: 15 residues. CDR3 protein: CASSAGTSMADTQYF. The DNA of the CDR3 is TGCGCCAGCAGCGCCGGGACTAGCATGGCAGATACGCAGTATTTT.

The genes are TRBV7-9 and TRBJ2-2; D is unresolved. The CDR3 covers 16 residues. Trimming stripped 7 bases from V and 1 base from J, with 16 bases between. Per the germline V gene, CDR1 is SEHNR and CDR2 is FQNEAQ (reference sequence). The CDR3: CASTVFIGRNTGELFF. CDR3 DNA: TGTGCCAGCACCGTGTTCATAGGCAGGAACACCGGGGAGCTGTTTTTT.